The 20 T cell receptor beta chains given below trace back to one sample, sequenced in a study of blood T cells in healthy people across ages. Primers used in a second PCR of roughly 6 to 12 cycles were a sample-barcoded 5' primer and a J-beta primer mix. TCRdb passed the 5' RACE reads through MiXCR, listing each CDR3 protein once. The sample comprises hundreds of thousands of distinct CDR3 sequences, 40% to 45% of which are singletons, and around 30% rests with the top ten. Sequencing used blood. The receptors shown here come from a man of 80 years or more in good health.

This clonotype turned up a few times. This rearrangement joins TRBV20-1 to TRBJ2-7; tentatively, D is TRBD2 (5 bases). This CDR3 contains 11 residues. The germline CDR1 and CDR2 sequences are DFQATT and SNEGSKA (reference sequence). Trimming cost V 5 bases and J 8 bases, with 13 bases left between them. Here the CDR3 DNA reads TGCAGTGCTCAGCTGGGGAGACAGCAGTACTTC. Translating gives CSAQLGRQQYF.

This clonotype turned up a few times. CDR3 sequence (DNA): TGTGCCAGCTCACCACCGAACGGGGGGGAGTTTTACGAGCAGTACTTC. The encoded protein is CASSPPNGGEFYEQYF. The V and J genes are TRBV18 and TRBJ2-4, with TRBD2 matching 8 bases. The J call could be wrong; TRBJ2-7 is a better fit for the DNA end. The germline gives CDR1 KGHSH, CDR2 LQKENI. There are 16 residues in the CDR3.

V and J are TRBV5-5 and TRBJ1-2; TRBD1 might be the D (6 bases). V lost 0 bases and J 3 bases, leaving 18 bases between the germline ends. CDR1 SGHKS and CDR2 YYEKEE come from the germline V gene (reference sequence). The CDR3 runs to 17 residues. Here the CDR3 reads CASSLGMIGAGDYGYTF. DNA of the CDR3: TGTGCCAGCAGCTTGGGAATGATCGGAGCAGGGGACTATGGCTACACCTTC. Combining the CDR3 with reference TRBV5-5 and TRBJ1-2 gives the whole variable domain DAGVTQSPTHLIKTRGQQVTLRCSPISGHKSVSWYQQVLGQGPQFIFQYYEKEERGRGNFPDRFSARQFPNYSSELNVNALLLGDSALYLCASSLGMIGAGDYGYTFGSGTRLTVV.

The chain links TRBV4-1 to TRBJ2-3, with 9 bases fitting TRBD2. The junction had 8 bases not matched to a gene; V was cut back by 0 bases and J by 4 bases. From germline, CDR1 is MGHRA and CDR2 YSYEKL. This CDR3 has 17 residues. CDR3 amino acids: CASSQEGPSGDADTQYF. CDR3 nucleotide sequence: TGCGCCAGCAGCCAAGAGGGGCCTAGCGGGGATGCAGATACGCAGTATTTT.

The V and J genes are TRBV13 and TRBJ2-7, with D possibly being TRBD2 (5 bases). Trimming pared 0 bases from V and 3 bases from J, leaving 12 bases between. This CDR3 region has 15 residues. The germline V gene encodes CDR1 PRHDT and CDR2 FYEKMQ (reference sequence). The CDR3 is CASSLGGEGIYEQYF. Here the CDR3 DNA reads TGTGCCAGCAGCTTAGGGGGCGAGGGTATCTACGAGCAGTACTTC. The full variable domain, its missing parts supplied by reference TRBV13 and TRBJ2-7, is AAGVIQSPRHLIKEKRETATLKCYPIPRHDTVYWYQQGPGQDPQFLISFYEKMQSDKGSIPDRFSAQQFSDYHSELNMSSLELGDSALYFCASSLGGEGIYEQYFGPGTRLTVT.

This clonotype was found a few times. The chain joins TRBV7-2 to TRBJ1-4, with TRBD1 as a possible D gene (5 bases). The germline CDR1 and CDR2 sequences are SGHTA and FQGNSA. The CDR3 loop spans 14 amino acids. Trimming removed 3 bases from V and 3 bases from J, with 8 bases in between. The CDR3 DNA sequence: TGTGCCAGCAGCTTCACAGGTCCTAATGAAAAACTGTTTTTT. As protein: CASSFTGPNEKLFF.

This clonotype was detected a few times. The chain has TRBV7-6 and TRBJ2-7, with 8 bases that match TRBD1. The germline V gene encodes CDR1 SGHVS and CDR2 FNYEAQ. This CDR3 is 16 amino acids long. V lost 0 bases to trimming and J lost 2 bases; unmatched junction nucleotides: 6. The chain's CDR3 is CASSLALTGEPYEQYF. Here the CDR3 DNA reads TGTGCCAGCAGCTTAGCCCTGACAGGGGAGCCCTACGAGCAGTACTTC.

The CDR3 bases are TGTGCCAGCAGCTACACAGGGGTTTCACCCCTCCACTTT. Amino acids: CASSYTGVSPLHF. The rearrangement joins TRBV7-2 to TRBJ1-6; 7 bases are a match to TRBD1. With 4 bases clipped from V and 9 bases from J, the junction kept 3 bases outside the gene matches. CDR3 length: 13 amino acids. The germline V gene encodes CDR1 SGHTA and CDR2 FQGNSA.

This chain connects TRBV6-2 or TRBV6-3 to TRBJ1-2; tentatively, D is TRBD1 (5 bases). Per germline, CDR1 MNHEY and CDR2 SVGEGT. The CDR3 loop spans 13 amino acids. Trimming removed 7 bases at V and 3 bases at J, with 12 bases between. In nucleotides, the CDR3 is TGTGCCAGCAAGACGGGGCCCCACTATGGCTACACCTTC. Protein: CASKTGPHYGYTF.

The V gene is TRBV9, the J gene TRBJ2-2; no clear D. Germline V gene data show CDR1 as SGDLS and CDR2 as YYNGEE. The CDR3 has 15 amino acids. The V gene lost 2 bases and the J gene lost 4 bases, with 12 bases spanning the gap. CDR3 sequence (DNA): TGTGCCAGCAGCGTTAGTGGAGCGAGCACCGGGGAGCTGTTTTTT. Amino acid sequence: CASSVSGASTGELFF.

CDR3 coding DNA: TGCAGTGCTTATCCGTCGTCCGGGTTTAGCAATCAGCCCCAGCATTTT. Translated, it gives CSAYPSSGFSNQPQHF. The J gene is TRBJ1-5, the V gene TRBV20-1; D is uncertain. Per the germline V gene, CDR1 is DFQATT and CDR2 is SNEGSKA (reference sequence). This CDR3 has 16 amino acids. Trimming took 5 bases from V and 0 from J, leaving 17 bases between them.

The chain is built from TRBV4-3 and TRBJ1-1; unclear D gene. Trimming stripped 3 bases from V and 4 bases from J, with 18 bases between. The CDR3 length is 16 residues. Germline CDR1 reads LGHNA; CDR2 reads YSLEER. In nucleotides, the CDR3 is TGCGCCAGCAGCCAGGGTGGTGTATTGGAGGGCACTGAAGCTTTCTTT. Translated, it gives CASSQGGVLEGTEAFF.

This clonotype has just a few counts. The chain uses TRBV3-1 and TRBJ1-1, with 9 positions matching TRBD1. Germline values: CDR1 LGHDT, CDR2 YNNKEL (reference sequence). This CDR3 is 15 amino acids long. With 3 bases clipped from V and 6 bases from J, the junction kept 8 bases outside the gene matches. The CDR3 region is CASSHNRGRVSEAFF. The DNA for the CDR3 is TGTGCCAGCAGCCACAACAGGGGGCGAGTTTCTGAAGCTTTCTTT.

The chain has TRBV6-1 and TRBJ2-4, with no clear D. The DNA matches TRBJ2-7 better at its end, which makes the J call doubtful. Germline CDR1 and CDR2: MNHNS and SASEGT. This CDR3 spans 14 amino acids. The CDR3 nucleotides read TGTGCCAGCAGTCCGCGGCCCCGCGAGTACGAGCAGTACTTC. As protein: CASSPRPREYEQYF.

The chain carries TRBV4-2 and TRBJ2-4, with TRBD2 matching over 15 bases. Trimming took 0 bases from V and 0 from J; bases not matched to a gene: 6. The CDR3 sequence is 20 residues long. CDR1 is LGHNA, CDR2 YNFKEQ, per germline. The CDR3 nucleotides read TGTGCCAGCAGCCAAGATCCGGGACTAGCGGGGGGCCCAGCCAAAAACATTCAGTACTTC. Its translation is CASSQDPGLAGGPAKNIQYF.

This clonotype came up a few times. DNA for the CDR3: TGTGCCAGCAGTTTTCCCCTAGCGGGCAGCACAGATACGCAGTATTTT. As protein: CASSFPLAGSTDTQYF. The chain joins TRBV28 to TRBJ2-3, with 8 positions matching TRBD2. Trimming took 3 bases from V and 0 from J; bases not matched to a gene: 5. CDR1 is MDHEN, CDR2 SYDVKM, per germline. The CDR3 loop spans 16 amino acids.

Of note for this clonotype: A much larger clonotype is one base distant, so this may be a read error. The V and J genes are TRBV28 and TRBJ2-7, with 16 bases aligning to TRBD2. The CDR3 spans 18 residues. The junction had 11 bases not matched to a gene; V was cut back by 6 bases and J by 3 bases. Germline V gene lookup returns CDR1 MDHEN and CDR2 SYDVKM. In DNA form, the CDR3 reads TGTGCCAGCAGCTCACCACCCGGGACTAGCGGGAGGGGCTACGAGCAGTACTTC. Its protein product is CASSSPPGTSGRGYEQYF.

This clonotype was observed many times. V usage is TRBV7-2 and J usage is TRBJ2-5; D gene unclear. V lost 1 base and J 1 base, leaving 1 base between the germline ends. This CDR3 spans 12 amino acids. The germline CDR1 and CDR2 sequences are SGHTA and FQGNSA. The CDR3 nucleotides read TGTGCCAGCAGCTTAGTCCAAGAGACCCAGTACTTC. Translation gives CASSLVQETQYF.

CDR3 DNA sequence: TGTGCCAGCAGCACCGGGACTGCTAGCACAGATACGCAGTATTTT. Protein sequence: CASSTGTASTDTQYF. The rearrangement links TRBV5-4 to TRBJ2-3; D is perhaps TRBD2 (6 bases). This CDR3 comprises 15 residues. Deletions cut 4 bases from V and 0 bases from J, with 12 bases between. CDR1 is SGHNT, CDR2 YYREEE, per germline (reference sequence).

In this sample, this clonotype turned up a few times. This chain joins TRBV6-1 and TRBJ1-2; 7 bases align to TRBD1. Unmatched junction bases numbered 8, after V lost 0 bases and J lost 1 base. The CDR3 covers 17 residues. Germline V gene lookup returns CDR1 MNHNS and CDR2 SASEGT. The CDR3 coding sequence is TGTGCCAGCAGTGAAGCGTATCTCGGGACAGATAACTATGGCTACACCTTC. Translated, it gives CASSEAYLGTDNYGYTF.